This entry is about one T cell receptor beta chain. This entry belongs to a study of OX40 agonist ivuxolimab in advanced cancers. The CDR3 consists of 11 residues. V was shortened by 7 bases and J by 4 bases, with 7 bases between the two germline ends. The germline V gene has CDR1 SEHNR and CDR2 FQNEAQ (reference sequence). TCRdb keeps only in-frame clones here, not all; method: immunoSEQ multiplex PCR. Of fewer than 95,000 clones listed, about 80% are singletons. The sample was CD4+ or CD8+ T cells sorted from blood, taken in a trial of the OX40 agonist ivuxolimab. The chain has TRBV7-9 and TRBJ2-5; D not certain. The sequence was collected from an adult with an advanced solid tumor such as melanoma, head and neck, liver or kidney cancer. Written as DNA, the CDR3 is TGTGCCAGCACCGTCGGAGAGACCCAGTACTTC. Amino acid sequence: CASTVGETQYF. Looking up the rest from reference TRBV7-9 and TRBJ2-5 gives the full variable domain: DTGVSQNPRHKITKRGQNVTFRCDPISEHNRLYWYRQTLGQGPEFLTYFQNEAQLEKSRLLSDRFSAERPKGSFSTLEIQRTEQGDSAMYLCASTVGETQYFGPGTRLLVL.